This TCR beta chain was obtained from a study of human T cells and chemical hapten exposure. For the study at large: Sensitization employed 2% DPC on roughly 2 cm by roughly 2 cm of upper inner arm skin.

General study points: With regard to DPC sensitization, TCRs above 1 in 1000 frequency did not change.

This sample's time point: patch test 1, 2 weeks after DPC sensitization. Treatment reported: therapeutic diphenylcyclopropenone sensitization with weekly scalp DPC. Unfractionated whole blood served as the source for total RNA extraction. MiXCR, run by TCRdb on the RACE reads, gives a single entry per CDR3 protein. The table shows about 82,000 distinct CDR3 sequences, with around a tenth occurring only once. Trimming removed 5 bases at V and 6 bases at J, with 12 bases between. Germline lookup yields CDR1 LNHDA and CDR2 SQIVND (reference sequence). The CDR3 is made up of 13 amino acids. This clonotype came up a few times. What it binds is not known.

This clonotype was sampled from a woman in her forties or fifties with alopecia areata. Some clones in this sample may be carry-over from other donors' samples. V gene TRBV19 combines with J gene TRBJ2-3; D perhaps matches TRBD1 (5 bases). Sequencing was performed on whole blood, taken in connection with sensitization to the hapten diphenylcyclopropenone (DPC). The chain's CDR3 is CASSGRADDTQYF. The CDR3 coding sequence is TGTGCCAGTAGTGGCAGGGCCGACGATACGCAGTATTTT.